Shown below are 12 T cell receptor beta chains from a single sample sequenced in a study of CD8 T cells in Susac syndrome. With random hexamers, 0.5 to 1 ug RNA was reverse transcribed. TCRdb reanalysed the immunoSEQ multiplex PCR reads using MiXCR and keeps one entry per CDR3 protein. The sample lists about 160,000 distinct CDR3 sequences, roughly 94% occurring once. The source material was CD4+ T cells from PBMCs. Receptors were obtained from a human donor with multiple sclerosis.

This chain links TRBV10-3 with TRBJ1-1; TRBD1 matches at 7 bases. With 10 bases clipped from V and 0 bases from J, the junction kept 8 bases outside the gene matches. From germline, CDR1 is ENHRY and CDR2 SYGVKD. The CDR3 has 14 amino acids. The CDR3, as DNA: TGTGCCACCTCGGACAGGCCAATGAACACTGAAGCTTTCTTT. It translates to CATSDRPMNTEAFF.

V is TRBV20-1 and J is TRBJ1-1, with TRBD1 as a possible D gene (5 bases). V lost 0 bases, J lost 7 bases, and 12 bases lay in between. The CDR3 sequence is 13 residues long. The germline V gene encodes CDR1 DFQATT and CDR2 SNEGSKA (reference sequence). DNA for the CDR3: TGCAGTGCTAGAGATTTCGCAGGGTTTGAAGCTTTCTTT. It specifies CSARDFAGFEAFF.

The gene calls are TRBV9 and TRBJ2-7; possibly TRBD1 or TRBD2 for D (5 bases each). CDR3 length: 14 residues. Germline V lookup: CDR1 SGDLS, CDR2 YYNGEE. Trimming left V 0 bases short and J 3 bases short, with 10 bases between. The CDR3, as DNA: TGTGCCAGCAGCGTAGGGGACGGAAACTACGAGCAGTACTTC. Translation: CASSVGDGNYEQYF.

V usage is TRBV7-8 and J usage is TRBJ2-7, with 7 bases aligning to TRBD2. This CDR3 region has 16 residues. Germline trimming cut 4 bases from V and 3 bases from J; bases unmatched to any gene: 12. Looked up from germline, CDR1 is SGHVS and CDR2 is FQNEAQ. The CDR3 reads CASSSRRLAPNYEQYF. CDR3 nucleotide sequence: TGTGCCAGCAGCTCCCGAAGACTAGCCCCAAACTACGAGCAGTACTTC.

The rearrangement links TRBV5-4 to TRBJ1-5; a possible D gene is TRBD1 (6 bases). The CDR3 spans 16 residues. V shed 3 bases and J shed 0 bases, with 13 bases lying between them. CDR1 and CDR2 (germline): SGHNT, YYREEE (reference sequence). CDR3 sequence reads: CASSSGGPDSNQPQHF. Written as DNA, the CDR3 is TGTGCCAGCAGCTCGGGGGGGCCGGATAGCAATCAGCCCCAGCATTTT.

The sample holds a few counts of this clonotype. V gene TRBV6-5 combines with J gene TRBJ2-1; D is uncertain. V was pared by 5 bases and J by 0 bases, with 5 bases between. From germline, CDR1 is MNHEY and CDR2 SVGAGI. This CDR3 is 13 amino acids long. This chain's CDR3 is CASSRSSYNEQFF. CDR3 DNA sequence: TGTGCCAGCAGTAGGAGCTCCTACAATGAGCAGTTCTTC.

The chain carries TRBV15 and TRBJ1-1; D may be TRBD1 (6 bases). The CDR3 covers 14 residues. Trimming took 5 bases from V and 4 from J, leaving 14 bases between them. Germline V gene sequence: CDR1 LNHNV, CDR2 YYDKDF (reference sequence). CDR3 amino acids: CATSPPLGATEAFF. The CDR3 region has the DNA TGTGCCACCAGCCCTCCACTGGGGGCCACTGAAGCTTTCTTT. The full variable domain, in which reference TRBV15 and TRBJ1-1 provide the parts outside the CDR3, is DAMVIQNPRYQVTQFGKPVTLSCSQTLNHNVMYWYQQKSSQAPKLLFHYYDKDFNNEADTPDNFQSRRPNTSFCFLDIRSPGLGDTAMYLCATSPPLGATEAFFGQGTRLTVV.

V gene TRBV5-1 combines with J gene TRBJ1-1, with TRBD1 as a possible D gene (5 bases). Trimming removed 4 bases from V and 1 base from J, with 11 bases in between. The CDR3 contains 14 residues. CDR1 and CDR2 (germline): SGHRS, YFSETQ. CDR3: CASSGNTGNTEAFF. CDR3 bases: TGCGCCAGCAGCGGAAATACAGGGAACACTGAAGCTTTCTTT.

The chain couples TRBV7-9 to TRBJ2-4; a weak D match, TRBD2 (5 bases). Germline-derived CDR1 and CDR2 are SEHNR and FQNEAQ (reference sequence). This CDR3 region has 16 residues. Trimming shortened V by 6 bases and J by 0 bases, and 15 bases separated the two germline ends. Here the CDR3 reads CASSSEGIVAKNIQYF. For the CDR3, the DNA is TGTGCCAGCAGTTCTGAGGGCATCGTAGCCAAAAACATTCAGTACTTC.

The chain combines TRBV28 with TRBJ1-3; D is unresolved. The CDR3 spans 14 residues. The ends were cut back, 6 bases at V and 0 bases at J, with 9 bases in the middle. Germline V gives CDR1 MDHEN, CDR2 SYDVKM. CDR3 amino acids: CASRSPSSGNTIYF. The CDR3 coding sequence is TGTGCCAGCAGGTCACCGAGCTCTGGAAACACCATATATTTT.

This chain links TRBV7-9 with TRBJ2-1, with a weak D call TRBD2 (6 bases). Germline V gene sequence: CDR1 SEHNR, CDR2 FQNEAQ (reference sequence). The CDR3 has 15 amino acids. Between the trimmed V and J ends, which lost 5 bases and 4 bases, there was a span of 15 bases. CDR3 DNA: TGTGCCAGCAGCCCAGGGACTGGCGTATACAATGAGCAGTTCTTC. It codes for CASSPGTGVYNEQFF.

The rearrangement links TRBV18 to TRBJ1-5; 10 nucleotides line up with TRBD1. The CDR3 consists of 15 residues. The germline gives CDR1 KGHSH, CDR2 LQKENI. J gave up 2 bases and V 6 bases, and 4 bases lay outside the gene matches. CDR3: CASSPGTGGNQPQHF. The CDR3 DNA is TGTGCCAGCTCTCCCGGGACAGGGGGCAATCAGCCCCAGCATTTT.